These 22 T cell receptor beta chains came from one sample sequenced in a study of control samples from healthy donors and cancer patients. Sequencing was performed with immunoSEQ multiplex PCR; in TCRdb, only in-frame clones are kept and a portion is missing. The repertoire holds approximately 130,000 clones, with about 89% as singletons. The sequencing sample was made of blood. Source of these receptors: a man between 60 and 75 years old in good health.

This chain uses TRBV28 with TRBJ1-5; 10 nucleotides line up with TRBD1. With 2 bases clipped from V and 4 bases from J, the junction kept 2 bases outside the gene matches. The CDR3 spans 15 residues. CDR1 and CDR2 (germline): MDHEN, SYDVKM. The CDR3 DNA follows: TGTGCCAGCAGTTTAGACAGGGGGCGAAATCAGCCCCAGCATTTT. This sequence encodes CASSLDRGRNQPQHF.

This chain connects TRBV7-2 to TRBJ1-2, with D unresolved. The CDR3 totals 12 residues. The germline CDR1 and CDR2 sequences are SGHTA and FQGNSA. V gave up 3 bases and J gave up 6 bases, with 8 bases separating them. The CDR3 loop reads CASSFVTDGYTF. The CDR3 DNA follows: TGTGCCAGCAGCTTCGTTACCGATGGCTACACCTTC. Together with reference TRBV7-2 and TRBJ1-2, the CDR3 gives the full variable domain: GAGVSQSPSNKVTEKGKDVELRCDPISGHTALYWYRQSLGQGLEFLIYFQGNSAPDKSGLPSDRFSAERTGGSVSTLTIQRTQQEDSAVYLCASSFVTDGYTFGSGTRLTVV.

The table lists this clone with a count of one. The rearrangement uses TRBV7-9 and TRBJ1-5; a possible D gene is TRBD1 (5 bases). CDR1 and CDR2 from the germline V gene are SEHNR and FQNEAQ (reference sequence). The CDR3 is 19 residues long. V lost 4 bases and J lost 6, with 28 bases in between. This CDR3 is CASSSPLGPRARRGQPQHF. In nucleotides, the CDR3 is TGTGCCAGCAGCTCCCCCCTCGGACCCAGGGCGAGAAGGGGTCAGCCCCAGCATTTT.

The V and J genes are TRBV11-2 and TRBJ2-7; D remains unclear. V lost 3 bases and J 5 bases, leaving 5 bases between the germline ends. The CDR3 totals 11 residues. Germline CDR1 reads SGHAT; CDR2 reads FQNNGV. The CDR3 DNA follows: TGTGCCAGCAGCTTTCTAGACGAGCAGTACTTC. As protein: CASSFLDEQYF.

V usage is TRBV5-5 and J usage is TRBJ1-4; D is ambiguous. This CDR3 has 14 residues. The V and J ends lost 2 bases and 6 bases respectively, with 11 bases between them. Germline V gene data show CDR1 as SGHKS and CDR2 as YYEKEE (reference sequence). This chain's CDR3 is CASSFLGGYEKLFF. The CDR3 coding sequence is TGTGCCAGCAGCTTCCTTGGAGGGTATGAAAAACTGTTTTTT. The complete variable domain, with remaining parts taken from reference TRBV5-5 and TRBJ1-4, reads DAGVTQSPTHLIKTRGQQVTLRCSPISGHKSVSWYQQVLGQGPQFIFQYYEKEERGRGNFPDRFSARQFPNYSSELNVNALLLGDSALYLCASSFLGGYEKLFFGSGTQLSVL.

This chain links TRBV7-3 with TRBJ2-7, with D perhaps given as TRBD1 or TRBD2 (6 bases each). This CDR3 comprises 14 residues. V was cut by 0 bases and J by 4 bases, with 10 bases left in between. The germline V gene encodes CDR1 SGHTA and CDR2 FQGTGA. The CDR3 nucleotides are TGTGCCAGCAGCTTAACGCCGGGGGCGTACGAGCAGTACTTC. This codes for CASSLTPGAYEQYF.

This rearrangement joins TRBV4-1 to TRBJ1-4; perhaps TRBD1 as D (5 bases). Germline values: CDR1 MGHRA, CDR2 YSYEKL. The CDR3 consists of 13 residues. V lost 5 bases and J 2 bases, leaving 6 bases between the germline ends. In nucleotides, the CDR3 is TGCGCCAGCAGCAGGGGTACTAATGAAAAACTGTTTTTT. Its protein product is CASSRGTNEKLFF.

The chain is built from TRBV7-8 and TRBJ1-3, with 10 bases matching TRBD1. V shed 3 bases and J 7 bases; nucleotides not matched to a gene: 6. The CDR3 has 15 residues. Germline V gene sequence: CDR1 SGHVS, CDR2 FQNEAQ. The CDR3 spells CASSFDRGQGNTIYF. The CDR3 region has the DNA TGTGCCAGCAGCTTCGACAGGGGGCAAGGGAACACCATATATTTT.

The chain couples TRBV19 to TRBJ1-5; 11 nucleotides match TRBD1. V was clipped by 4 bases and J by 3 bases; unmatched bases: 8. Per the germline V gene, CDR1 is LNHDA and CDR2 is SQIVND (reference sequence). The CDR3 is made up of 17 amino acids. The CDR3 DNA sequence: TGTGCCAGTAGTAACCCGACGGGACAGGGGGACAATCAGCCCCAGCATTTT. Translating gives CASSNPTGQGDNQPQHF.

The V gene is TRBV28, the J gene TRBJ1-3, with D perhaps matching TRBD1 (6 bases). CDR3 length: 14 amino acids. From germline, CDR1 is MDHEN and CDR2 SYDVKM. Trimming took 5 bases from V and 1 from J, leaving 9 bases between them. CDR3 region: CASSIQGSGNTIYF. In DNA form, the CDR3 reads TGTGCCAGCAGTATACAGGGATCTGGAAACACCATATATTTT.

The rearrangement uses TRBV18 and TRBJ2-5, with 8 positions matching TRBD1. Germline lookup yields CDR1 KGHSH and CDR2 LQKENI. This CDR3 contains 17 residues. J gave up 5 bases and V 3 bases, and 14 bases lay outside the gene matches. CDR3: CASSPGDRGYLLETQYF. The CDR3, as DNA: TGTGCCAGCTCACCGGGAGACAGGGGATATTTATTGGAGACCCAGTACTTC.

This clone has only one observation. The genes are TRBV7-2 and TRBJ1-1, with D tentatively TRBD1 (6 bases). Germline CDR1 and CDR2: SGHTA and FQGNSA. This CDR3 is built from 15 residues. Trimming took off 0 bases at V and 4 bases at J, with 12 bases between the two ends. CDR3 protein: CASSLARGGGTEAFF. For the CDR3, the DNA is TGTGCCAGCAGCTTAGCTCGGGGAGGGGGCACTGAAGCTTTCTTT.

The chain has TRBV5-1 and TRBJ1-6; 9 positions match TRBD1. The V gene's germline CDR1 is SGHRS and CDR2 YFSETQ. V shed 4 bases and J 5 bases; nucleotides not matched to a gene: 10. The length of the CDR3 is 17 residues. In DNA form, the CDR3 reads TGCGCCAGCAGCCCGGACAGGGGCAGCACGAATAATTCACCCCTCCACTTT. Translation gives CASSPDRGSTNNSPLHF. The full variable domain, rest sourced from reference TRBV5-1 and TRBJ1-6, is KAGVTQTPRYLIKTRGQQVTLSCSPISGHRSVSWYQQTPGQGLQFLFEYFSETQRNKGNFPGRFSGRQFSNSRSEMNVSTLELGDSALYLCASSPDRGSTNNSPLHFGNGTRLTVT.

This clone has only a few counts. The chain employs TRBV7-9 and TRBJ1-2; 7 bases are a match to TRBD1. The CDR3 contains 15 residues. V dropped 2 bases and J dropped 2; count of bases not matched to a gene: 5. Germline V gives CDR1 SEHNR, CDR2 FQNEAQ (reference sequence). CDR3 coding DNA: TGTGCCAGCAGCTTATTTACAGGGGAGAACTATGGCTACACCTTC. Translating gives CASSLFTGENYGYTF.

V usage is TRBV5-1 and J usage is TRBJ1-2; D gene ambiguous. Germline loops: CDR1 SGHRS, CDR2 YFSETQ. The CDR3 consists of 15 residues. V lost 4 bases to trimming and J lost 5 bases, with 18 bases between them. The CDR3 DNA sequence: TGCGCCAGCAGCGCGGGCCCCGACCCCCTTTATGGCTACACCTTC. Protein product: CASSAGPDPLYGYTF.

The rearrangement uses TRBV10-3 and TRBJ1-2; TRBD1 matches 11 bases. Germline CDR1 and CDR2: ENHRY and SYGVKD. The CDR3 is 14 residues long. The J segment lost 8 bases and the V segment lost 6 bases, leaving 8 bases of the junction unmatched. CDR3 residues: CAIRPGQGGRGYTF. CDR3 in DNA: TGTGCCATCAGGCCGGGACAGGGGGGTCGCGGCTACACCTTC.

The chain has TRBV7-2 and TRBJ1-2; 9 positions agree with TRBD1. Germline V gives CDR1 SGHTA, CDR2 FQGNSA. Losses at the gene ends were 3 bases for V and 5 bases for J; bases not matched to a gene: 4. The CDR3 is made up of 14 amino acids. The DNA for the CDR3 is TGTGCCAGCAGCTTCGGACAGGGGAGTTATGGCTACACCTTC. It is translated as CASSFGQGSYGYTF.

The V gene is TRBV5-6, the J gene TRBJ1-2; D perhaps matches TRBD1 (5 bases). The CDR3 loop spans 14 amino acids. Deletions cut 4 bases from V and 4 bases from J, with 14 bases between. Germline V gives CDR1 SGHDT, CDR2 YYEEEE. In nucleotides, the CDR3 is TGTGCCAGCAGCCCAAGTGGGGGAGGCTATGGCTACACCTTC. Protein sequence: CASSPSGGGYGYTF.

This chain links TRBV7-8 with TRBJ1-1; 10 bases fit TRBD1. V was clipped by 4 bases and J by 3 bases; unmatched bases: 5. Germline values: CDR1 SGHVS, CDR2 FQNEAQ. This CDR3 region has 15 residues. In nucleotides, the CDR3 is TGTGCCAGCAGCTACGCCGGGACAGGGGACACTGAAGCTTTCTTT. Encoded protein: CASSYAGTGDTEAFF.

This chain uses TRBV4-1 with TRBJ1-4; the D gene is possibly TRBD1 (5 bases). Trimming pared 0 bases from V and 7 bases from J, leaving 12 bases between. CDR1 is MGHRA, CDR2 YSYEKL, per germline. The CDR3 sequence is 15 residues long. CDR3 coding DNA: TGCGCCAGCAGCCAAGATCGGGCGAGGGGTGAAAAACTGTTTTTT. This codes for CASSQDRARGEKLFF.

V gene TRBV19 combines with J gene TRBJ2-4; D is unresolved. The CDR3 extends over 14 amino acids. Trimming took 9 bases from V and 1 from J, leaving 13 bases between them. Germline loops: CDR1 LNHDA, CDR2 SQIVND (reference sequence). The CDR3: CASHPSGAKNIQYF. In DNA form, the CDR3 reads TGTGCCAGCCACCCCTCCGGGGCCAAAAACATTCAGTACTTC.

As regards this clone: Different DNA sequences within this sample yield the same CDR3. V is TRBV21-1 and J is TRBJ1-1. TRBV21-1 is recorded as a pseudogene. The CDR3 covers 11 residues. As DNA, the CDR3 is TGTGCCAGCAGCCTATACACTGAAGCTTTCTTT. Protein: CASSLYTEAFF.